The 18 T cell receptor beta chains reported below all come from one sample, sequenced in a study of early T cells in non-severe SARS-CoV-2 infection. TCRdb re-called the 5' RACE reads through MiXCR, storing one row per CDR3 protein. The sample consists of under 40,000 distinct CDR3 sequences, 5.8% of them appearing once. Material: whole blood. Receptors originate from an adult who was a healthcare worker with PCR-confirmed SARS-CoV-2 infection or an uninfected control (not recorded which).

This clonotype has ten or more counts. The chain joins TRBV29-1 to TRBJ2-5; 13 nucleotides line up with TRBD2. The germline V gene encodes CDR1 SQVTM and CDR2 ANQGSEA. The CDR3 spans 15 residues. J was trimmed by 4 bases and V by 6 bases; bases with no gene match: 8. CDR3 sequence: CSVGTSGMPGETQYF. The CDR3 nucleotides are TGCAGCGTCGGGACTAGCGGGATGCCGGGAGAGACCCAGTACTTC.

Many counts were recorded for this clonotype. The chain links TRBV30 to TRBJ1-6; D remains unclear. V gave up 4 bases and J gave up 6 bases, with 10 bases separating them. The CDR3 extends over 13 amino acids. Germline V gene data show CDR1 as GTSNPN and CDR2 as SVGIG (reference sequence). This chain's CDR3 is CAWTSWVNSPLHF. The CDR3 coding sequence is TGTGCCTGGACCTCATGGGTTAATTCACCCCTCCACTTT.

This clonotype was observed many times. CDR3 amino acids: CASSQEGRTGPTYEQYF. The CDR3 region has the DNA TGCGCCAGCAGCCAAGAGGGCAGGACAGGTCCAACCTACGAGCAGTACTTC. The chain combines TRBV4-1 with TRBJ2-7, with 7 bases identical to TRBD1. The V gene end was trimmed by 0 bases and the J gene end by 2 bases; junction bases not matched to a gene: 10. This CDR3 comprises 17 residues. The germline V gene has CDR1 MGHRA and CDR2 YSYEKL.

In this sample, this clonotype turned up many times. The chain employs TRBV7-2 and TRBJ2-1, with D possibly being TRBD1 (5 bases). Looked up from germline, CDR1 is SGHTA and CDR2 is FQGNSA. This CDR3 spans 12 amino acids. Trimming removed 2 bases at V and 10 bases at J, with 9 bases between. CDR3 in amino acids: CASSLQGAEQFF. CDR3 sequence (DNA): TGTGCCAGCAGCTTACAGGGTGCCGAGCAGTTCTTC.

The sample holds many counts of this clonotype. The genes are TRBV15 and TRBJ1-1; D is perhaps TRBD1 (5 bases). V dropped 0 bases and J dropped 6 bases, with 11 bases sitting between them. Germline CDR1 reads LNHNV; CDR2 reads YYDKDF (reference sequence). The CDR3 contains 14 residues. CDR3 loop: CATSRDQRGPEAFF. CDR3 nucleotide sequence: TGTGCCACCAGCAGAGATCAGAGGGGTCCTGAAGCTTTCTTT.

This rearrangement joins TRBV28 to TRBJ1-5; D is perhaps TRBD1 (5 bases). The CDR3 is 12 residues long. The germline V gene encodes CDR1 MDHEN and CDR2 SYDVKM. Deletions cut 8 bases from V and 7 bases from J, with 12 bases between. CDR3 in amino acids: CASGPRQQPQHF. In nucleotides, the CDR3 is TGTGCCAGCGGACCACGACAGCAGCCCCAGCATTTT.

At least ten counts were recorded for this clonotype. J is TRBJ2-5 and V is TRBV18; 8 bases agree with TRBD1. V shed 0 bases and J 2 bases; nucleotides not matched to a gene: 2. The CDR3 has 15 amino acids. Germline CDR1 is KGHSH and CDR2 is LQKENI. The CDR3 reads CASSPPYRGQETQYF. The CDR3 DNA reads as TGTGCCAGCTCACCACCGTACAGGGGGCAAGAGACCCAGTACTTC.

This clonotype was observed many times. CDR3 protein: CSANDPGKSWPQHF. The CDR3 DNA follows: TGCAGTGCTAATGACCCAGGGAAGTCTTGGCCCCAGCATTTT. V gene TRBV20-1 combines with J gene TRBJ1-5; D possibly corresponds to TRBD1 (5 bases). In germline, CDR1 is DFQATT, CDR2 SNEGSKA (reference sequence). Trimming pared 4 bases from V and 9 bases from J, leaving 19 bases between. The CDR3 extends over 14 amino acids.

Ten or more counts support this clonotype. The chain has TRBV7-3 and TRBJ1-6; maybe TRBD1 (5 bases). V was shortened by 5 bases and J by 13 bases, with 21 bases between the two germline ends. Germline V gene lookup returns CDR1 SGHTA and CDR2 FQGTGA. The CDR3 has 15 amino acids. CDR3 sequence reads: CASSTGPPTGSPLHF. CDR3 in DNA: TGTGCCAGCAGCACTGGACCCCCTACAGGATCGCCCCTCCACTTT.

At least ten counts were recorded for this clonotype. The chain employs TRBV27 and TRBJ1-2; the match to TRBD1 covers 9 bases. V gave up 5 bases and J gave up 8 bases; unmatched junction bases: 12. Germline-derived CDR1 and CDR2 are MNHEY and SMNVEV (reference sequence). The CDR3 is 15 amino acids. CDR3 nucleotide sequence: TGTGCCAGCAGTCCACACCGGGACAGGGAACGGGGCTACACCTTC. This codes for CASSPHRDRERGYTF.

This clonotype was recorded a few times. The genes are TRBV27 and TRBJ1-6, with no clear D. The CDR3 is made up of 13 amino acids. V gave up 5 bases and J gave up 7 bases, with 9 bases separating them. In germline, CDR1 is MNHEY, CDR2 SMNVEV (reference sequence). The chain's CDR3 is CASSPLVNSPLHF. The CDR3 DNA reads TGTGCCAGCAGTCCCCTAGTGAATTCACCCCTCCACTTT.

This clonotype was counted many times. The chain is built from TRBV12-3 or TRBV12-4 and TRBJ2-7, with a tentative D call TRBD2 (6 bases). The CDR3 has 14 residues. V was shortened by 5 bases and J by 1 base, with 12 bases between the two germline ends. The CDR3 DNA follows: TGTGCCAGCAGTCAACAGGAGGGGTCCTACGAGCAGTACTTC. Its protein product is CASSQQEGSYEQYF.

This clonotype was detected ten times or more. The chain is built from TRBV7-2 and TRBJ2-2; 9 positions match TRBD1. The CDR3 is 16 amino acids. With 2 bases clipped from V and 4 bases from J, the junction kept 5 bases outside the gene matches. Germline V lookup: CDR1 SGHTA, CDR2 FQGNSA. The CDR3: CASSLFMTGGTGELFF. CDR3 sequence (DNA): TGTGCCAGCAGCTTATTCATGACAGGGGGCACCGGGGAGCTGTTTTTT.

The table lists this clonotype with many counts. This chain joins TRBV11-3 and TRBJ1-1; D not resolved. V lost 2 bases, J lost 5 bases, and 6 bases lay in between. In germline, CDR1 is SGHNT, CDR2 YENEEA. The CDR3 loop spans 12 amino acids. This chain's CDR3 is CASSLRDTEAFF. The CDR3, as DNA: TGTGCCAGCAGCTTAAGGGATACTGAAGCTTTCTTT.

This clonotype was recorded a few times. The genes are TRBV2 and TRBJ1-5, with 7 bases aligning to TRBD1. There are 14 residues in the CDR3. Germline V CDR1 and CDR2: SNHLY, FYNNEI. V lost 3 bases to trimming and J lost 2 bases; unmatched junction nucleotides: 1. The CDR3 spells CASSDGTGNQPQHF. The CDR3 nucleotides are TGTGCCAGCAGTGATGGGACAGGCAATCAGCCCCAGCATTTT. Using reference TRBV2 and TRBJ1-5 for the parts outside the CDR3, the full variable domain is EPEVTQTPSHQVTQMGQEVILRCVPISNHLYFYWYRQILGQKVEFLVSFYNNEISEKSEIFDDQFSVERPDGSNFTLKIRSTKLEDSAMYFCASSDGTGNQPQHFGDGTRLSIL.

This clonotype has at least ten counts. V gene TRBV18 combines with J gene TRBJ1-2, with unresolved D. Germline V gene sequence: CDR1 KGHSH, CDR2 LQKENI. The CDR3 runs 13 residues. V lost 3 bases, J lost 5 bases, and 10 bases lay in between. In DNA, the CDR3 is TGTGCCAGCTCACCGGCAACAGAGTATGGCTACACCTTC. Protein sequence: CASSPATEYGYTF.

This clonotype was found a few times. The rearrangement uses TRBV15 and TRBJ1-5; D unresolved. Germline CDR1 reads LNHNV; CDR2 reads YYDKDF (reference sequence). This CDR3 spans 12 amino acids. Trimming removed 8 bases at V and 4 bases at J, with 9 bases between. As DNA, the CDR3 is TGTGCCACCGCGTATGGAAATCAGCCCCAGCATTTT. This encodes CATAYGNQPQHF.

This clonotype was picked up many times. The gene calls are TRBV6-6 and TRBJ2-7; D is possibly TRBD1 (6 bases). Trimming cost V 2 bases and J 4 bases, with 12 bases left between them. CDR3 length equals 14 residues. In germline, CDR1 is MNHNY, CDR2 SVGAGI (reference sequence). Here the CDR3 reads CASSYRDTVYEQYF. In DNA form, the CDR3 reads TGTGCCAGCAGTTACCGGGACACTGTGTACGAGCAGTACTTC.